This T cell receptor (beta chain) was captured in a study of radiation and T cells in renal cell carcinoma. Points from the study as a whole: Pretreatment tumor biopsies were lacking, so baseline clonotypes are unknown.

The CDR3 is made up of 19 amino acids. CDR1 SGHAT and CDR2 FQNNGV come from the germline V gene. The ends lost 6 bases at V and 0 bases at J; junction bases unmatched: 15. Assay: immunoSEQ multiplex PCR; the TCRdb copy retains only in-frame clones and omits some. This table holds 100,000 to 150,000 clones, around 80% found once. Comment on this clone: Its antigen is unidentified.

Time point meaning: baseline pretreatment blood. Treatment of the sample: 15 Gy SBRT to primary tumor, nephrectomy 4 weeks later. The origin of this receptor is a woman aged 60-75 years with renal cell carcinoma. Source: blood, taken from a patient whose treatment included radiotherapy and nephrectomy. The chain uses TRBV11-2 and TRBJ1-2, with 11 positions matching TRBD1. The DNA of the CDR3 is TGTGCCAGCAGACCTCATGGGACAGGGGGGGTTCAAGCTAACTATGGCTACACCTTC. This encodes CASRPHGTGGVQANYGYTF.